The 17 T cell receptor beta chains listed next were all sequenced from one sample in a study of blood T cells in healthy people across ages. It was with a sample-barcoded 5' primer and a J-beta primer mix that a second PCR of about 6 to 12 cycles was run. TCRdb re-called the 5' RACE reads through MiXCR, storing one row per CDR3 protein. The sample records hundreds of thousands of distinct CDR3 sequences, about 51% being singletons. The sample was blood. The receptors derive from a woman older than 75 in good health.

This clonotype has ten or more counts. The gene calls are TRBV5-1 and TRBJ2-7; 8 bases are a match to TRBD1. The ends lost 1 base at V and 6 bases at J; junction bases unmatched: 9. The CDR3 sequence is 15 residues long. From germline, CDR1 is SGHRS and CDR2 YFSETQ. The CDR3 protein is CASSLKEQGVSEQYF. CDR3 bases: TGCGCCAGCAGCTTGAAAGAACAGGGGGTCTCCGAGCAGTACTTC.

This clonotype occurred many times. The chain couples TRBV15 to TRBJ2-3, with 9 bases lining up with TRBD1. Looked up from germline, CDR1 is LNHNV and CDR2 is YYDKDF (reference sequence). The CDR3 totals 15 residues. The V and J ends lost 2 bases and 4 bases, in that order; junction bases with no gene match: 4. The CDR3 spells CATSRPGQGPDTQYF. The CDR3 region has the DNA TGTGCCACCAGCAGACCGGGACAGGGTCCAGATACGCAGTATTTT. The whole variable domain, filled in from reference TRBV15 and TRBJ2-3, reads DAMVIQNPRYQVTQFGKPVTLSCSQTLNHNVMYWYQQKSSQAPKLLFHYYDKDFNNEADTPDNFQSRRPNTSFCFLDIRSPGLGDTAMYLCATSRPGQGPDTQYFGPGTRLTVL.

The V and J genes are TRBV30 and TRBJ1-1, with no clear D. The germline gives CDR1 GTSNPN, CDR2 SVGIG (reference sequence). The CDR3 runs 13 residues. The germline V and J ends were trimmed by 1 base and 1 base, with 7 bases remaining between them. The CDR3 DNA follows: TGTGCCTGGAGTGCGGCAGCGAACACTGAAGCTTTCTTT. This codes for CAWSAAANTEAFF.

This clonotype was detected once. A clone one base away is much larger, so this may be a read error. The chain combines TRBV20-1 with TRBJ2-5; no definite D call. CDR3 length equals 11 residues. The V end was cut by 4 bases, the J end by 11 bases, with 14 bases between. Looked up from germline, CDR1 is DFQATT and CDR2 is SNEGSKA (reference sequence). The CDR3, as DNA: TGCAGTGCTATACCGATCAATGAGCAGTACTTC. Residues: CSAIPINEQYF.

The sample holds one count of this clonotype. V is TRBV12-3 or TRBV12-4 and J is TRBJ2-2; D gene uncertain. V gave up 8 bases and J gave up 4 bases, with 20 bases separating them. The CDR3 sequence is 16 residues long. The CDR3 bases are TGTGCCAGCTCCCCCGCCGGGCAGGTCCTCACCGGGGAGCTGTTTTTT. Translated, it gives CASSPAGQVLTGELFF.

This clonotype has more than one count but fewer than ten. This rearrangement joins TRBV5-1 to TRBJ2-2; D is ambiguous. Germline V gives CDR1 SGHRS, CDR2 YFSETQ. The V end was cut by 7 bases, the J end by 0 bases, with 10 bases between. The length of the CDR3 is 14 residues. The CDR3 loop reads CASAPGSNTGELFF. For the CDR3, the DNA is TGCGCCAGCGCTCCAGGTTCGAACACCGGGGAGCTGTTTTTT.

As regards this clonotype: A single base separates this from a much larger clone, so it may be a read error. The chain recombines TRBV29-1 with TRBJ2-3; D remains ambiguous. Germline V gene sequence: CDR1 SQVTM, CDR2 ANQGSEA. This CDR3 is 14 amino acids long. In DNA, the CDR3 is TGCAGCGTTGAAGGGGCTACACGCACAGAGACGCAGTATTTT. It specifies CSVEGATRTETQYF.

The sample holds many counts of this clonotype. V usage is TRBV5-1 and J usage is TRBJ2-3; D may match TRBD1 or TRBD2 (5 bases each). Trimming shortened V by 0 bases and J by 1 base, and 9 bases separated the two germline ends. The CDR3 is made up of 15 amino acids. Germline V gene lookup returns CDR1 SGHRS and CDR2 YFSETQ. The CDR3 is CASSLAGTGTDTQYF. CDR3 DNA: TGCGCCAGCAGCTTGGCTGGGACGGGCACAGATACGCAGTATTTT.

The rearrangement links TRBV20-1 to TRBJ2-5; 14 bases map to TRBD2. The J call may be faulty, since TRBJ2-7 better matches the DNA end. The CDR3 is 16 residues long. CDR1 is DFQATT, CDR2 SNEGSKA, per germline (reference sequence). CDR3 nucleotides: TGCAGTGCTAGAGAGTTAAGACTAGCGGGAGGGTACGAGCAGTACTTC. Its translation: CSARELRLAGGYEQYF.

In its sample, this clonotype was seen many times. The chain uses TRBV28 and TRBJ2-5, with 7 nucleotides matching TRBD2. CDR3 length: 12 amino acids. The ends lost 7 bases at V and 9 bases at J; junction bases unmatched: 8. CDR1 is MDHEN, CDR2 SYDVKM, per germline. The DNA for the CDR3 is TGTGCCAGCAACATGGCGGGGGAGGCCCAGTACTTC. Translated, it gives CASNMAGEAQYF.

This clonotype was seen many times. The chain carries TRBV24-1 and TRBJ2-1; D perhaps matches TRBD2 (6 bases). V shed 3 bases and J shed 0 bases, with 17 bases lying between them. The germline gives CDR1 KGHDR, CDR2 SFDVKD. CDR3 length: 18 residues. The CDR3 nucleotides are TGTGCCACCAGTGATCCCATCATAGCGGATAGCTCCTACAATGAGCAGTTCTTC. Amino acid sequence: CATSDPIIADSSYNEQFF.

This clonotype was recorded at least ten times. The chain is built from TRBV29-1 and TRBJ2-1, with 12 nucleotides matching TRBD1. Germline V gene lookup returns CDR1 SQVTM and CDR2 ANQGSEA. V shed 5 bases and J 8 bases; nucleotides not matched to a gene: 7. There are 14 residues in the CDR3. CDR3 bases: TGCAGCGTTATCCGGGACAGGGGGCGGGATGAGCAGTTCTTC. It codes for CSVIRDRGRDEQFF.

In its sample, this clonotype was seen a few times. The chain couples TRBV3-1 to TRBJ2-3; D not resolved. Germline loops: CDR1 LGHDT, CDR2 YNNKEL (reference sequence). V lost 0 bases, J lost 6 bases, and 10 bases lay in between. This CDR3 has 14 residues. CDR3 region: CASSQDLVVDTQYF. The CDR3 DNA reads as TGTGCCAGCAGCCAAGATTTGGTAGTGGATACGCAGTATTTT.

V usage is TRBV20-1 and J usage is TRBJ1-5, with D possibly being TRBD1 (5 bases). This CDR3 is 14 amino acids long. Germline CDR1 and CDR2: DFQATT and SNEGSKA (reference sequence). V was clipped by 3 bases and J by 4 bases, with 13 bases between them. This CDR3 is CSARSRDGNQPQHF. The CDR3 DNA reads as TGCAGTGCTAGGTCCAGGGACGGAAATCAGCCCCAGCATTTT.

The rearrangement uses TRBV28 and TRBJ2-7, with TRBD1 identical over 10 bases. The J call may be in error: the DNA end matches TRBJ2-5 better. The length of the CDR3 is 15 residues. Germline loops: CDR1 MDHEN, CDR2 SYDVKM. The CDR3 nucleotides read TGTGCCAGCAGTGCCCGACAGGGGGCGGGAGAGACCCAGTACTTC. This encodes CASSARQGAGETQYF.

As to this clonotype: A much bigger clone sits one base away, suggesting this may be a read error. The chain combines TRBV27 with TRBJ2-1; unclear D gene. This CDR3 spans 14 amino acids. Germline values: CDR1 MNHEY, CDR2 SMNVEV (reference sequence). The CDR3 loop is CASSRPSNYNGQFF. The CDR3 DNA follows: TGTGCCAGCAGTCGCCCCTCCAACTACAATGGGCAGTTCTTC.

Regarding this clonotype: This may arise from a read error, as a much more abundant clone is one base away. CDR3 sequence reads: CASRARLAGSSYEQYF. In DNA form, the CDR3 reads TGTGCCAGCAGGGCGCGACTAGCGGGCTCATCCTACGAGCAGTACTTC. The chain carries TRBV11-2 and TRBJ2-5; 10 bases match TRBD2. Judging by the DNA end, TRBJ2-7 fits better; the J call may be wrong. This CDR3 has 16 residues. The V gene's germline CDR1 is SGHAT and CDR2 FQNNGV.